The 27 T cell receptor beta chains below come from one sample, sequenced in a study of blood T cell repertoires in COVID-19. The method was immunoSEQ multiplex PCR; TCRdb's version includes in-frame clones alone and lacks a portion of them. The sample lists over 95,000 clones, roughly 84% seen once, with around 16% in the top ten. Sequencing was done on a sample of peripheral blood. Source of these receptors: a woman in her sixties with acute or convalescent COVID-19.

This sequence joins TRBV2 and TRBJ1-5; a weak D match, TRBD1 (5 bases). This CDR3 has 15 amino acids. V lost 10 bases to trimming and J lost 2 bases, with 18 bases between them. Germline CDR1 SNHLY, CDR2 FYNNEI. The CDR3 region is CATRRGLSGNQPQHF. The CDR3 nucleotides are TGTGCCACTCGGAGGGGACTCTCTGGCAATCAGCCCCAGCATTTT.

Here the CDR3 reads CASSLAEWGLGNEQFF. DNA of the CDR3: TGTGCCAGCAGCTTAGCCGAGTGGGGCCTCGGCAATGAGCAGTTCTTC. The chain joins TRBV5-5 to TRBJ2-1, with D possibly being TRBD1 (5 bases). The germline V gene encodes CDR1 SGHKS and CDR2 YYEKEE (reference sequence). This CDR3 spans 16 amino acids. The germline V and J ends were trimmed by 2 bases and 6 bases, with 18 bases remaining between them.

The J gene is TRBJ1-1, the V gene TRBV18, with a weak D call TRBD1 (5 bases). CDR3 size: 13 residues. Germline V lookup: CDR1 KGHSH, CDR2 LQKENI. Trimming cost V 10 bases and J 1 base, with 13 bases left between them. CDR3 residues: CATQTEPNTEAFF. The CDR3 nucleotides read TGTGCCACCCAGACAGAACCGAACACTGAAGCTTTCTTT.

The J gene is TRBJ2-4, the V gene TRBV7-2; TRBD2 matches 7 bases. The CDR3 consists of 14 residues. The J segment lost 7 bases and the V segment lost 5 bases, leaving 8 bases of the junction unmatched. Germline loops: CDR1 SGHTA, CDR2 FQGNSA. The CDR3 here is CASSPAGNVNIQYF. The DNA of the CDR3 is TGTGCCAGCAGCCCAGCGGGGAACGTCAACATTCAGTACTTC. The variable domain in full, with the rest retrieved from reference TRBV7-2 and TRBJ2-4, is GAGVSQSPSNKVTEKGKDVELRCDPISGHTALYWYRQSLGQGLEFLIYFQGNSAPDKSGLPSDRFSAERTGGSVSTLTIQRTQQEDSAVYLCASSPAGNVNIQYFGAGTRLSVL.

The chain combines TRBV28 with TRBJ2-7; unclear D gene. Per germline, CDR1 MDHEN and CDR2 SYDVKM. This CDR3 contains 15 residues. Trimming took off 3 bases at V and 2 bases at J, with 14 bases between the two ends. The CDR3 loop is CASSFLMRPPYEQYF. In DNA, the CDR3 is TGTGCCAGCAGTTTTCTAATGAGGCCCCCCTACGAGCAGTACTTC. Full variable domain (remainder filled in from reference TRBV28 and TRBJ2-7): DVKVTQSSRYLVKRTGEKVFLECVQDMDHENMFWYRQDPGLGLRLIYFSYDVKMKEKGDIPEGYSVSREKKERFSLILESASTNQTSMYLCASSFLMRPPYEQYFGPGTRLTVT.

The chain couples TRBV28 to TRBJ2-2; a weak D match, TRBD2 (5 bases). Germline V gene lookup returns CDR1 MDHEN and CDR2 SYDVKM. Trimming took 6 bases from V and 7 from J, leaving 15 bases between them. CDR3 length: 14 amino acids. DNA of the CDR3: TGTGCCAGCAGGGTCGGGGTTGGTATCGGGGAGCTGTTTTTT. Translating it yields CASRVGVGIGELFF. The variable domain in full, completed from reference TRBV28 and TRBJ2-2, reads DVKVTQSSRYLVKRTGEKVFLECVQDMDHENMFWYRQDPGLGLRLIYFSYDVKMKEKGDIPEGYSVSREKKERFSLILESASTNQTSMYLCASRVGVGIGELFFGEGSRLTVL.

This sequence joins TRBV19 and TRBJ1-4; 9 bases match TRBD1. Germline trimming cut 10 bases from V and 6 bases from J; bases unmatched to any gene: 12. The CDR3 is 15 amino acids. Germline V gene data show CDR1 as LNHDA and CDR2 as SQIVND (reference sequence). The CDR3 sequence is CANRPPGQGYEKLFF. DNA for the CDR3: TGTGCCAATAGGCCCCCGGGACAGGGATATGAAAAACTGTTTTTT.

The chain uses TRBV7-9 and TRBJ1-5; D ambiguous. This CDR3 has 15 residues. V lost 2 bases to trimming and J lost 1 base, with 9 bases between them. From germline, CDR1 is SEHNR and CDR2 FQNEAQ (reference sequence). CDR3 loop: CASSLSGISNQPQHF. Written as DNA, the CDR3 is TGTGCCAGCAGCTTATCGGGGATAAGCAATCAGCCCCAGCATTTT.

The rearrangement links TRBV19 to TRBJ1-1; no reliable D call. This CDR3 region has 14 residues. Between the trimmed V and J ends, which lost 3 bases and 6 bases, there was a span of 14 bases. Germline-derived CDR1 and CDR2 are LNHDA and SQIVND (reference sequence). CDR3 sequence reads: CASSIREDKPEAFF. The CDR3 region has the DNA TGTGCCAGTAGTATTCGTGAAGATAAGCCTGAAGCTTTCTTT.

The rearrangement links TRBV7-7 to TRBJ2-3; the match to TRBD2 covers 13 bases. V shed 5 bases, J shed 2 bases, and the junction held 4 bases outside the gene matches. The CDR3 has 16 amino acids. Germline loops: CDR1 SSHAT, CDR2 FNYEAQ (reference sequence). This CDR3 reads CASSPGTSGVTDTQYF. The CDR3 nucleotides read TGTGCCAGCAGCCCTGGGACTAGCGGGGTCACAGATACGCAGTATTTT.

V is TRBV12-3 or TRBV12-4 and J is TRBJ1-2, with 10 bases aligning to TRBD1. This CDR3 spans 13 amino acids. The junction had 2 bases not matched to a gene; V was cut back by 3 bases and J by 7 bases. The CDR3 nucleotides read TGTGCCAGCAGTTTGGGACAGGGGTTTGGCTACACCTTC. Protein sequence: CASSLGQGFGYTF.

The chain links TRBV19 to TRBJ2-7; the match to TRBD2 covers 7 bases. This CDR3 comprises 14 residues. Germline CDR1 is LNHDA and CDR2 is SQIVND (reference sequence). Unmatched junction bases numbered 2, after V lost 3 bases and J lost 0 bases. CDR3 in amino acids: CASSIRGDSYEQYF. The CDR3, as DNA: TGTGCCAGTAGTATTCGGGGGGACTCCTACGAGCAGTACTTC.

DNA for the CDR3: TGTGCCATCAGTGAGGCGAACTATGGCTACACCTTC. Protein: CAISEANYGYTF. The chain couples TRBV10-3 to TRBJ1-2; D ambiguous. Between the trimmed V and J ends, which lost 2 bases and 2 bases, there was a span of 3 bases. CDR3 length: 12 residues. Germline CDR1 is ENHRY and CDR2 is SYGVKD.

The V and J genes are TRBV7-3 and TRBJ1-3; D is ambiguous. CDR1 SGHTA and CDR2 FQGTGA come from the germline V gene. There are 16 residues in the CDR3. V lost 4 bases and J lost 0, with 13 bases in between. DNA of the CDR3: TGTGCCAGCAGCTCTCCCCCCTACCTCTCTGGAAACACCATATATTTT. Its protein product is CASSSPPYLSGNTIYF.

The V and J genes are TRBV4-2 and TRBJ1-1, with 7 bases identical to TRBD1. With V trimmed by 2 bases and J by 1 base, 4 bases remained unmatched. The CDR3 length is 15 residues. Germline V gene data show CDR1 as LGHNA and CDR2 as YNFKEQ. In DNA, the CDR3 is TGTGCCAGCAGCCAAAATCCAGGGGGGAACACTGAAGCTTTCTTT. It specifies CASSQNPGGNTEAFF.

This rearrangement joins TRBV5-1 to TRBJ1-4; D may be TRBD1 (6 bases). The CDR3 spans 14 residues. V shed 1 base and J shed 8 bases, with 12 bases lying between them. Germline-derived CDR1 and CDR2 are SGHRS and YFSETQ. The CDR3 DNA reads as TGCGCCAGCAGCTTGATGGGGGCGCAGGAAAAACTGTTTTTT. Translation: CASSLMGAQEKLFF.

This chain uses TRBV2 with TRBJ1-2; a possible D gene is TRBD1 (5 bases). CDR1 and CDR2 (germline): SNHLY, FYNNEI. This CDR3 contains 13 residues. V was cut by 4 bases and J by 7 bases, with 13 bases left in between. As DNA, the CDR3 is TGTGCCAGCAGTGTTAAGGCCGGGGGTGGCTACACCTTC. Translating gives CASSVKAGGGYTF. The full variable domain, with the rest looked up from reference TRBV2 and TRBJ1-2, is EPEVTQTPSHQVTQMGQEVILRCVPISNHLYFYWYRQILGQKVEFLVSFYNNEISEKSEIFDDQFSVERPDGSNFTLKIRSTKLEDSAMYFCASSVKAGGGYTFGSGTRLTVV.

The rearrangement joins TRBV19 to TRBJ2-2; the match to TRBD2 covers 7 bases. Germline CDR1 is LNHDA and CDR2 is SQIVND (reference sequence). The CDR3 loop spans 15 amino acids. V dropped 3 bases and J dropped 0; count of bases not matched to a gene: 1. The CDR3, as DNA: TGTGCCAGTAGTATTCGGGGGGCGAACACCGGGGAGCTGTTTTTT. Amino acids: CASSIRGANTGELFF.

The rearrangement joins TRBV4-2 to TRBJ1-2; perhaps TRBD1 as D (6 bases). CDR3 length: 17 residues. The germline V gene has CDR1 LGHNA and CDR2 YNFKEQ. With 2 bases removed from V and 0 bases from J, the gap between germline ends came to 16 bases. The CDR3 sequence is CASSQTGTLTSNYGYTF. CDR3 in DNA: TGTGCCAGCAGCCAAACTGGGACACTGACTTCTAACTATGGCTACACCTTC.

V usage is TRBV6-4 and J usage is TRBJ2-7; 9 positions match TRBD2. The germline V gene encodes CDR1 MRHNA and CDR2 SNTAGT. The length of the CDR3 is 15 residues. Trimming cost V 7 bases and J 0 bases; bases outside gene matches: 7. The CDR3 DNA reads TGTGCCAGCAATACATTAGCGGGGGTCTCCTACGAGCAGTACTTC. Translating gives CASNTLAGVSYEQYF.

Only a few counts were recorded for this clone. The chain joins TRBV5-4 to TRBJ2-5; TRBD2 matches 16 bases. Per the germline V gene, CDR1 is SGHNT and CDR2 is YYREEE (reference sequence). V shed 4 bases and J 2 bases; nucleotides not matched to a gene: 2. The CDR3 has 16 amino acids. The DNA for the CDR3 is TGTGCCAGCAGCACGGGACTAGCGGGGGGGCAAGAGACCCAGTACTTC. Protein: CASSTGLAGGQETQYF. Drawing the rest from reference TRBV5-4 and TRBJ2-5, the complete variable domain is ETGVTQSPTHLIKTRGQQVTLRCSSQSGHNTVSWYQQALGQGPQFIFQYYREEENGRGNFPPRFSGLQFPNYSSELNVNALELDDSALYLCASSTGLAGGQETQYFGPGTRLLVL.

This clone was recorded only once. V gene TRBV18 combines with J gene TRBJ2-5; D is perhaps TRBD1 (6 bases). The CDR3 is 15 amino acids. Trimming cost V 2 bases and J 2 bases, with 12 bases left between them. The germline V gene has CDR1 KGHSH and CDR2 LQKENI. The CDR3 sequence: CASSPYRQEQETQYF. The CDR3 DNA reads TGTGCCAGCTCACCATATCGACAGGAACAAGAGACCCAGTACTTC.

The chain links TRBV30 to TRBJ2-3; D remains ambiguous. The CDR3 totals 14 residues. Germline CDR1 and CDR2: GTSNPN and SVGIG (reference sequence). Between the trimmed V and J ends, which lost 4 bases and 2 bases, there was a span of 13 bases. The CDR3 sequence is CAWTRPPNTDTQYF. The CDR3, as DNA: TGTGCCTGGACCCGCCCGCCTAACACAGATACGCAGTATTTT. Full variable domain (remainder filled in from reference TRBV30 and TRBJ2-3): SQTIHQWPATLVQPVGSPLSLECTVEGTSNPNLYWYRQAAGRGLQLLFYSVGIGQISSEVPQNLSASRPQDRQFILSSKKLLLSDSGFYLCAWTRPPNTDTQYFGPGTRLTVL.

The chain combines TRBV20-1 with TRBJ2-5, with 9 nucleotides matching TRBD2. This CDR3 region has 15 residues. The J segment lost 3 bases and the V segment lost 5 bases, leaving 10 bases of the junction unmatched. In germline, CDR1 is DFQATT, CDR2 SNEGSKA (reference sequence). CDR3 DNA sequence: TGCAGTGCTGGTGGAGGACTAGCGCCAGAAGAGACCCAGTACTTC. It translates to CSAGGGLAPEETQYF.

This clone was seen only once. Other DNA sequences in the sample encode the same CDR3. This rearrangement joins TRBV5-1 to TRBJ2-5; TRBD1 might be the D (5 bases). Looked up from germline, CDR1 is SGHRS and CDR2 is YFSETQ. The CDR3 consists of 14 residues. The V gene lost 0 bases and the J gene lost 2 bases, with 8 bases spanning the gap. As DNA, the CDR3 is TGCGCCAGCAGCTTGGGGACATTACAAGAGACCCAGTACTTC. Its translation: CASSLGTLQETQYF.

The chain recombines TRBV5-5 with TRBJ1-2, with TRBD1 matching over 8 bases. The ends lost 0 bases at V and 4 bases at J; junction bases unmatched: 8. The V gene's germline CDR1 is SGHKS and CDR2 YYEKEE (reference sequence). This CDR3 is 16 amino acids long. CDR3 DNA: TGTGCCAGCAGCTTGGCAGGGGGCCCAGTGGTCTATGGCTACACCTTC. Translating gives CASSLAGGPVVYGYTF.

A remark on this clone: The same CDR3 can be traced to other DNA sequences in this sample. This rearrangement joins TRBV10-1 to TRBJ2-7; D not certain. This CDR3 has 13 residues. V shed 2 bases and J shed 0 bases, with 5 bases lying between them. Per germline, CDR1 WNHNN and CDR2 SYGVQD (reference sequence). The CDR3 reads CASSEGGSYEQYF. The DNA for the CDR3 is TGCGCCAGCAGTGAGGGCGGCTCCTACGAGCAGTACTTC.